This TCR beta chain is drawn from a study of identical twins. Study-wide points: Sequences that were out-of-frame, alpha and twin-shared displayed an excess of low generation probability. Partial confounding of zero-insertion analyses by invariant MAIT and iNKT cells was possible.

Each donor (without exception) was a healthy Caucasian. Germline CDR1 reads DFQATT; CDR2 reads SNEGSKA (reference sequence). The CDR3 is made up of 13 amino acids. Unique molecular identifiers were present on the cDNA, which also gained a universal primer site by template switching. One entry per CDR3 protein, called by TCRdb with MiXCR from the 5' RACE reads. The sample contains roughly 1,500,000 distinct CDR3 sequences, around 29% of which appear only once. A note on this clonotype: Its antigen is currently unknown.

The receptor's source is a newborn girl in good health. J is TRBJ2-5 and V is TRBV20-1; D not certain. The J call may not be correct, given that the DNA end is closer to TRBJ2-7. Material: cord blood. CDR3 DNA sequence: TGCAGTGCTAGTCGGGCCCTTGGCGACGAGCAGTACTTC. It translates to CSASRALGDEQYF.